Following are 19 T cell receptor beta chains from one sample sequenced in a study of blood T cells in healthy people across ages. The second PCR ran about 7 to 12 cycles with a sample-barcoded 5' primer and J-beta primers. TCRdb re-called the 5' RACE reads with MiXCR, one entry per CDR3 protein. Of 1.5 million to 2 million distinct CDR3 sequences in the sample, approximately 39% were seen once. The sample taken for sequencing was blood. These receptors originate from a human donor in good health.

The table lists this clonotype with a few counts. In DNA form, the CDR3 reads TGTGCCAGCAGCTCCAGCGGGGGATTCAGGGAGCTGTTTTTT. Encoded protein: CASSSSGGFRELFF. The V call is TRBV7-2, the J call TRBJ2-2; 8 bases are shared with TRBD2. CDR1 is SGHTA, CDR2 FQGNSA, per germline. Trimming at V came to 4 bases and at J to 9 bases, leaving 7 bases not matched to a gene. The CDR3 spans 14 residues.

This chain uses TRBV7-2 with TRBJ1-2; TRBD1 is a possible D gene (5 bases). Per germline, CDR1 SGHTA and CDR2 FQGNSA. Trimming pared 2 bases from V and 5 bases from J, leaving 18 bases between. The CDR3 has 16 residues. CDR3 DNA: TGTGCCAGCAGCTTAAGCGTGGGACTCCCTGATTATGGCTACACCTTC. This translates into CASSLSVGLPDYGYTF.

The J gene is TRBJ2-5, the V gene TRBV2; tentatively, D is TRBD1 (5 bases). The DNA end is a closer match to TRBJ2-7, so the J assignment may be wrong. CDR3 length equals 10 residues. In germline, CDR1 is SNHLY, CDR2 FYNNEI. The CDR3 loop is CASFRDEQYF. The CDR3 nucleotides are TGTGCCAGCTTCAGGGACGAGCAGTACTTC.

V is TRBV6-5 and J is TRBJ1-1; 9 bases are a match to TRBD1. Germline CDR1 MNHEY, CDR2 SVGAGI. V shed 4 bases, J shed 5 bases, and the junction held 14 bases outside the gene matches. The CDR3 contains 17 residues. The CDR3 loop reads CASSSEYRGRFNTEAFF. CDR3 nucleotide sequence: TGTGCCAGCAGTTCCGAATACAGGGGGCGGTTTAATACTGAAGCTTTCTTT.

This chain's CDR3 is CATRPGTNTEAFF. The CDR3 DNA reads as TGTGCCACCAGACCCGGGACTAACACTGAAGCTTTCTTT. The chain uses TRBV24-1 and TRBJ1-1; D may be TRBD1 (5 bases). Germline V gives CDR1 KGHDR, CDR2 SFDVKD. V gave up 7 bases and J gave up 2 bases, with 10 bases separating them. The CDR3 consists of 13 residues.

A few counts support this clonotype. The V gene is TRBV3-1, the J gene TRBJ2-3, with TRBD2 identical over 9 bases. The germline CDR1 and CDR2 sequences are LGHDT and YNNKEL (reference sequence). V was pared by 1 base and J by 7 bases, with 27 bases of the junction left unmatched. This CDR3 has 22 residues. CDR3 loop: CASSQVGGGLAGSPSPMNTQYF. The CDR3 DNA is TGTGCCAGCAGCCAAGTCGGGGGGGGGCTAGCGGGGTCCCCTTCCCCCATGAATACGCAGTATTTT.

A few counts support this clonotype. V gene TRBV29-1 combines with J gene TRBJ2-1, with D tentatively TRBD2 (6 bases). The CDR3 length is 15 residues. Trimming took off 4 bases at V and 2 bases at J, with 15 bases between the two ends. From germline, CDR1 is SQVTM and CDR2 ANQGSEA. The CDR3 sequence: CSVGVPGVAYNEQFF. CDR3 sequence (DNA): TGCAGCGTTGGCGTCCCGGGGGTTGCCTACAATGAGCAGTTCTTC.

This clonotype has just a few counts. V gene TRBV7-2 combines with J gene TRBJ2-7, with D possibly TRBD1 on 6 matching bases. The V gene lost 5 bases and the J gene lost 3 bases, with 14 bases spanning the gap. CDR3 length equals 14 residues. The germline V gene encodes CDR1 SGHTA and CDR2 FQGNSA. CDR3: CASSPGAGFYEQYF. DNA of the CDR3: TGTGCCAGCAGCCCAGGGGCTGGATTCTACGAGCAGTACTTC.

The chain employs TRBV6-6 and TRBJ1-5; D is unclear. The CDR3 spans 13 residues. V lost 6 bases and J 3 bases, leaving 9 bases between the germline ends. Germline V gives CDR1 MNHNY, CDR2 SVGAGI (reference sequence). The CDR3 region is CASSGTFNQPQHF. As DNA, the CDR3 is TGTGCCAGCAGCGGCACCTTCAATCAGCCCCAGCATTTT.

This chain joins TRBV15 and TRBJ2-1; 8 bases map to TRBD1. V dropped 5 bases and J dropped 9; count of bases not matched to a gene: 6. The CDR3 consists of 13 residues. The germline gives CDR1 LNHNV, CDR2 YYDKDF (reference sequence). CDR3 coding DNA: TGTGCCACCAGCGCAGGGGGCTGGGGTGAGCAGTTCTTC. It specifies CATSAGGWGEQFF.

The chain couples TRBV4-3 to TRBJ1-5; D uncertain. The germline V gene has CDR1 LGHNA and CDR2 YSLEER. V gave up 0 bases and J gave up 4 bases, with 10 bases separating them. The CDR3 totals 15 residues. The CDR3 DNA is TGCGCCAGCAGCCAAGATGATCGACGGAATCAGCCCCAGCATTTT. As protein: CASSQDDRRNQPQHF.

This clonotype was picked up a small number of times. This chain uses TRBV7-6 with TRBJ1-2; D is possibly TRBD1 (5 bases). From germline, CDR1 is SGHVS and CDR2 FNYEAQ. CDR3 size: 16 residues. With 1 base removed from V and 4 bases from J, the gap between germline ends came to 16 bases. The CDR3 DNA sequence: TGTGCCAGCAGCTTAGTGGCCGGGACGGCGATCTATGGCTACACCTTC. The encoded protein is CASSLVAGTAIYGYTF.

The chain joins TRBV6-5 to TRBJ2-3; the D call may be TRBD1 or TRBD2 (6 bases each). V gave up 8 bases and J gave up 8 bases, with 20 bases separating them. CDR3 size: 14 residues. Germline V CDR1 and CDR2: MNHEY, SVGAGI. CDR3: CASAPGGRRVTQYF. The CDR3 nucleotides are TGTGCCAGCGCTCCTGGGGGGCGCCGGGTTACGCAGTATTTT.

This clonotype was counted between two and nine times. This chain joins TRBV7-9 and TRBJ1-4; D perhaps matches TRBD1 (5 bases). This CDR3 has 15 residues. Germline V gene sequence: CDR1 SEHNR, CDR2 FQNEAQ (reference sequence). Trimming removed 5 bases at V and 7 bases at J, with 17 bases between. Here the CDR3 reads CASSPGHGSSEKLFF. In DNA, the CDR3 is TGTGCCAGCAGCCCCGGACATGGGAGTAGTGAAAAACTGTTTTTT.

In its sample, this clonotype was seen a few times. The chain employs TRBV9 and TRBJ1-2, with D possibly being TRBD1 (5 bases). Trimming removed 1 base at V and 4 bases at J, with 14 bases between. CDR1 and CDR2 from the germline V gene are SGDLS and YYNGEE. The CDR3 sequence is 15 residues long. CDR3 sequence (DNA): TGTGCCAGCAGCGTATGGGGGATTTTGGCCTATGGCTACACCTTC. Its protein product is CASSVWGILAYGYTF.

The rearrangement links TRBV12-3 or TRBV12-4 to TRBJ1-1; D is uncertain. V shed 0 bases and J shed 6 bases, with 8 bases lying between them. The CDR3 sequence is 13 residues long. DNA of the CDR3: TGTGCCAGCAGTTTAGCTTTGGGTCCTGAAGCTTTCTTT. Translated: CASSLALGPEAFF.

CDR3 coding DNA: TGTGCCAGCAGGATCCCGGGACAGGACGGCCACACCTTC. Translated, it gives CASRIPGQDGHTF. The rearrangement uses TRBV6-2 or TRBV6-3 and TRBJ1-2, with TRBD1 identical over 8 bases. The germline gives CDR1 MNHEY, CDR2 SVGEGT. The CDR3 is made up of 13 amino acids. The V segment lost 6 bases and the J segment 12 bases; nucleotides outside the gene matches: 12.

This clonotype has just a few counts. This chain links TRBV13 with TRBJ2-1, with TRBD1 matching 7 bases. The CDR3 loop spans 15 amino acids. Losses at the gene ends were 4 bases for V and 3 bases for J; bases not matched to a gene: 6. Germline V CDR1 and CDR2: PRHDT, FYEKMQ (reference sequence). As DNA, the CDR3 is TGTGCCAGCAGCTCGACAGGGTTATTCTACAATGAGCAGTTCTTC. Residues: CASSSTGLFYNEQFF.

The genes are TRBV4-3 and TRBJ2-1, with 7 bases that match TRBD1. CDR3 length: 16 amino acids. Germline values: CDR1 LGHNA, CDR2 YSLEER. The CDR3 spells CVCSQDEGAGYNEQFF. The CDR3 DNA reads TGCGTCTGCAGTCAAGATGAGGGGGCAGGCTACAATGAGCAGTTCTTC.